The 16 T cell receptor beta chains below all came from one sample that was sequenced in a study of blood T cell repertoires in COVID-19. Some clones are missing from TCRdb's copy, which holds only in-frame ones; the method was immunoSEQ multiplex PCR. The data show 200,000 to 250,000 clones, 85% to 90% seen once. What was sequenced was PBMCs or T cells enriched from blood (not recorded which). Every receptor here comes from a man between 45 and 60 years old who had been exposed to COVID-19.

The chain combines TRBV18 with TRBJ2-5; D might be TRBD1 (6 bases). The CDR3 spans 14 residues. Looked up from germline, CDR1 is KGHSH and CDR2 is LQKENI. Trimming removed 8 bases at V and 1 base at J, with 14 bases between. The CDR3 sequence is CASAKSDSQETQYF. The CDR3 DNA reads TGTGCCAGCGCGAAATCGGACAGCCAAGAGACCCAGTACTTC. The full variable domain, completed using reference TRBV18 and TRBJ2-5, is NAGVMQNPRHLVRRRGQEARLRCSPMKGHSHVYWYRQLPEEGLKFMVYLQKENIIDESGMPKERFSAEFPKEGPSILRIQQVVRGDSAAYFCASAKSDSQETQYFGPGTRLLVL.

The V gene is TRBV24-1, the J gene TRBJ1-1, with 11 bases lining up with TRBD1. Germline V gene sequence: CDR1 KGHDR, CDR2 SFDVKD. With 3 bases clipped from V and 0 bases from J, the junction kept 2 bases outside the gene matches. The CDR3 extends over 16 amino acids. The CDR3 is CATSDPGQGVNTEAFF. The CDR3, as DNA: TGTGCCACCAGTGATCCGGGACAGGGGGTGAACACTGAAGCTTTCTTT.

The chain recombines TRBV28 with TRBJ1-1; a weak D match, TRBD1 (6 bases). Deletions cut 7 bases from V and 2 bases from J, with 20 bases between. Germline CDR1 MDHEN, CDR2 SYDVKM. The CDR3 contains 16 residues. CDR3 bases: TGTGCCAGCACCTCGCACCCGGTGGGACACAACACTGAAGCTTTCTTT. Its translation: CASTSHPVGHNTEAFF.

V is TRBV7-9 and J is TRBJ2-2; tentatively, D is TRBD2 (6 bases). The CDR3 spans 17 residues. CDR1 SEHNR and CDR2 FQNEAQ come from the germline V gene (reference sequence). V was trimmed by 3 bases and J by 4 bases, leaving 18 bases between them. The CDR3 nucleotides read TGTGCCAGCAGCTTTGTAGAGCGGGCCTGGAGCACCGGGGAGCTGTTTTTT. Residues: CASSFVERAWSTGELFF.

The rearrangement links TRBV5-1 to TRBJ2-3; no clear D. V lost 0 bases and J 7 bases, leaving 9 bases between the germline ends. The CDR3 covers 13 residues. Germline CDR1 is SGHRS and CDR2 is YFSETQ. The CDR3 region has the DNA TGCGCCAGCAGCTTGGCTTCGGAGAATACGCAGTATTTT. Amino acids: CASSLASENTQYF.

J is TRBJ2-2 and V is TRBV5-1; 8 nucleotides agree with TRBD1. Germline CDR1 reads SGHRS; CDR2 reads YFSETQ. The CDR3 spans 14 residues. V shed 6 bases, J shed 4 bases, and the junction held 5 bases outside the gene matches. The CDR3 loop reads CASTRQGFTGELFF. CDR3 nucleotide sequence: TGCGCCAGCACCAGACAGGGGTTCACCGGGGAGCTGTTTTTT. The whole variable domain, filled in from reference TRBV5-1 and TRBJ2-2, reads KAGVTQTPRYLIKTRGQQVTLSCSPISGHRSVSWYQQTPGQGLQFLFEYFSETQRNKGNFPGRFSGRQFSNSRSEMNVSTLELGDSALYLCASTRQGFTGELFFGEGSRLTVL.

The V gene is TRBV3-1 (or the pseudogene TRBV3-2), the J gene TRBJ2-3; 10 positions agree with TRBD2. Losses at the gene ends were 4 bases for V and 6 bases for J; bases not matched to a gene: 13. Germline CDR1 LGHDT, CDR2 YNNKEL (reference sequence). The CDR3 extends over 17 amino acids. CDR3 nucleotides: TGTGCCAGCAGCCTTATCGGAGGAGCGGGAGGGTCGGATACGCAGTATTTT. Its translation: CASSLIGGAGGSDTQYF.

The chain uses TRBV24-1 and TRBJ2-1, with D perhaps TRBD1 (5 bases). The V and J ends lost 4 bases and 3 bases respectively, with 15 bases between them. CDR1 is KGHDR, CDR2 SFDVKD, per germline. The CDR3 covers 16 residues. CDR3 amino acids: CATSDPAGNHYNEQFF. In nucleotides, the CDR3 is TGTGCCACCAGTGACCCCGCAGGGAACCACTACAATGAGCAGTTCTTC.

The chain combines TRBV28 with TRBJ2-2; 8 nucleotides align to TRBD1. J gave up 1 base and V 4 bases, and 5 bases lay outside the gene matches. Germline V gene lookup returns CDR1 MDHEN and CDR2 SYDVKM. The CDR3 has 16 residues. CDR3 nucleotides: TGTGCCAGCAGTTACACAGGGGGACGGAACACCGGGGAGCTGTTTTTT. Translating gives CASSYTGGRNTGELFF.

V is TRBV30 and J is TRBJ1-1; the D is unclear. Trimming stripped 5 bases from V and 2 bases from J, with 12 bases between. Germline V gene data show CDR1 as GTSNPN and CDR2 as SVGIG (reference sequence). This CDR3 is 13 amino acids long. CDR3 nucleotides: TGTGCCTGGGGTCGTGGGCCCAACACTGAAGCTTTCTTT. Translating gives CAWGRGPNTEAFF.

J is TRBJ1-1 and V is TRBV12-3 or TRBV12-4; D unresolved. Trimming pared 6 bases from V and 6 bases from J, leaving 11 bases between. The CDR3 is 12 residues long. In DNA, the CDR3 is TGTGCCAGCAGCCCAGAGGGTGCTGAAGCTTTCTTT. This codes for CASSPEGAEAFF.

This clone was found once. The chain employs TRBV28 and TRBJ2-1; TRBD1 aligns across 9 bases. V shed 5 bases and J 9 bases; nucleotides not matched to a gene: 11. CDR1 MDHEN and CDR2 SYDVKM come from the germline V gene. The CDR3 is 15 residues long. CDR3 sequence (DNA): TGTGCCAGCAGTCAAACCGGGACAGGGTCAATTGAGCAGTTCTTC. It specifies CASSQTGTGSIEQFF.

The chain couples TRBV7-9 to TRBJ2-7; perhaps TRBD2 as D (6 bases). This CDR3 comprises 13 residues. Trimming cost V 7 bases and J 3 bases, with 13 bases left between them. The germline V gene encodes CDR1 SEHNR and CDR2 FQNEAQ (reference sequence). The CDR3 sequence: CASTRGAGYEQYF. The CDR3 DNA reads TGTGCCAGCACTCGCGGGGCAGGCTACGAGCAGTACTTC.

The CDR3 spells CASSPLVSRAGFNYGYTF. Here the CDR3 DNA reads TGCGCCAGCAGCCCCTTAGTGAGTCGCGCAGGCTTTAACTATGGCTACACCTTC. This rearrangement joins TRBV4-1 to TRBJ1-2; no definite D call. The germline V and J ends were trimmed by 4 bases and 1 base, with 22 bases remaining between them. The CDR3 loop spans 18 amino acids. CDR1 MGHRA and CDR2 YSYEKL come from the germline V gene.

J is TRBJ2-5 and V is TRBV7-9, with TRBD2 as a possible D gene (6 bases). The CDR3 totals 16 residues. Trimming removed 5 bases at V and 3 bases at J, with 19 bases between. Germline CDR1 is SEHNR and CDR2 is FQNEAQ (reference sequence). CDR3: CASSPYSAGRKETQYF. The CDR3 bases are TGTGCCAGCAGCCCCTATTCGGCGGGACGGAAAGAGACCCAGTACTTC. Complete variable domain (other parts from reference TRBV7-9 and TRBJ2-5): DTGVSQNPRHKITKRGQNVTFRCDPISEHNRLYWYRQTLGQGPEFLTYFQNEAQLEKSRLLSDRFSAERPKGSFSTLEIQRTEQGDSAMYLCASSPYSAGRKETQYFGPGTRLLVL.

V is TRBV24-1 and J is TRBJ2-3; maybe TRBD1 (5 bases). The CDR3 loop spans 14 amino acids. Germline V CDR1 and CDR2: KGHDR, SFDVKD. The V and J ends lost 5 bases and 4 bases respectively, with 12 bases between them. The CDR3 nucleotides read TGTGCCACCAGTGTCGGGTGGGGCGCAGATACGCAGTATTTT. Translating it yields CATSVGWGADTQYF.